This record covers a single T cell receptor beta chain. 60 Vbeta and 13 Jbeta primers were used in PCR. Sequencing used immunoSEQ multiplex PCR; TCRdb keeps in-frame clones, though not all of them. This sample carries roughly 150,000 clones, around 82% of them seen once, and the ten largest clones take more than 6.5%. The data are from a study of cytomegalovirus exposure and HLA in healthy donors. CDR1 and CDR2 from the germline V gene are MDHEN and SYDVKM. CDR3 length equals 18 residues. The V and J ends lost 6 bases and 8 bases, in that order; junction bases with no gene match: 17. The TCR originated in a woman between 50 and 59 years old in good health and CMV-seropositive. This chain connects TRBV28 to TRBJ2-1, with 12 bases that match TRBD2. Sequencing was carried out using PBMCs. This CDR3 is CASSLSPLAGGPVDEQFF. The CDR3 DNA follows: TGTGCCAGCAGCCTATCCCCCCTAGCGGGGGGGCCCGTGGATGAGCAGTTCTTC.